This T cell receptor beta chain was retrieved from a study of blood T cell repertoires in COVID-19 (TCRdb year 2020). About the study as a whole: Collaborator samples came from the United States, Italy and Spain and covered acute and convalescent phases of COVID-19. The prospective study material was composed of cDNA or gDNA derived from T cells, B-cell-depleted T cells, or PBMCs. Subjects who had been exposed to COVID-19, were actively infected with it, or had recovered from it provided the deeply sampled blood TCRbeta repertoires that made up the dataset. The repertoires were released in a freely available public database meant as a resource for research on the immune response to SARS-CoV-2. Samples came from the ongoing ImmuneRACE study (first 160 participants) plus 1,254 subjects from 6 global collaborators. Nearly every sample came with metadata listing a de-identified subject ID, COVID-19 status, age in years and sex. Where available, HLA class I and class II types were taken from metadata supplied by the sample provider and were not determined by assay-based typing.

The immunoSEQ Assay, a bias-controlled multiplex PCR, was used to amplify TCRbeta CDR3 regions from genomic DNA. As for the authors' bioinformatics: The number of nucleated cells in each sample was estimated from the amplification of reference gene primers within the assay. Sequence reads were collapsed and filtered to measure the absolute abundance of every unique TCRbeta CDR3 rearrangement. For each sample, productive Simpson clonality was calculated by taking the square root of Simpson's diversity index across productive rearrangements. As stored in TCRdb, this immuneACCESS dataset retains in-frame rearrangements with V and J assigned. A fraction of the clones does not appear; measured against another copy, unresolved V genes explain less than half of the discrepancy, and the remainder lacks a known reason. V and J calls plus clone size are reproduced from that table; the DNA served to infer D and trimming. The sample table contains roughly 120,000 clones; only one count was recorded for around four fifths of them. The top ten clonotypes cover approximately 2.5% of the sample.

The study at large found these results: Clinical and demographic metadata were provided uncurated, with the amount varying by source and participant.

At least ten counts were recorded for this clone. Its target antigen remains unknown. Nothing much larger sits one base from this clone, and base qualities are not available. Collaborating institutions collected whole blood in K2EDTA tubes following their own protocols. For TCRbeta analysis, collaborators shipped samples in one of three forms: frozen whole blood, isolated PBMCs, or DNA extracted from either of those sample types. Material: peripheral blood. The receptor's source is a man younger than 45 with acute or convalescent COVID-19.

The DNA reads as follows: TGTGCCAGCAGCGCCCACGACAGGGATCAGCCCCAGCATTTT. Its coded protein is CASSAHDRDQPQHF. The sequence is built from TRBV9 and TRBJ1-5, with 7 bases in between that match TRBD1. After removal of 3 bases from V and 5 bases from J, the junction retains 5 bases not matched to a gene. The CDR3 holds 14 amino acids from the cysteine to the phenylalanine. Only the CDR3 part of the read is kept: 42 bases, read in frame from the first base. Taken from the germline V gene, the CDR1 and CDR2 loops are SGDLS and YYNGEE. The variable domain in full, with residues beyond the CDR3 obtained from the reference TRBV9 and TRBJ1-5 genes, is DSGVTQTPKHLITATGQRVTLRCSPRSGDLSVYWYQQSLDQGLQFLIQYYNGEERAKGNILERFSAQQFPDLHSELNLSSLELGDSALYFCASSAHDRDQPQHFGDGTRLSIL.